This T cell receptor beta chain came from a study of cytomegalovirus exposure and HLA in healthy donors. Study-wide background: The same platform as the approximately 660 first-cohort repertoires was used for the 120 validation repertoires, a later analysis reported.

V gave up 4 bases and J gave up 4 bases, with 9 bases separating them. The length of the CDR3 is 13 residues. CDR1 is MDHEN, CDR2 SYDVKM, per germline. Overall study results and limits: The investigators catalogued 150 to 200 TCR beta chains as cytomegalovirus-associated. A later analysis found first-cohort TCR clusters tended to co-occur in the approximately 110 validation repertoires.

In regard to this clone: Its antigen is not identified.

Profiled with immunoSEQ multiplex PCR; TCRdb holds only in-frame clones, not every one. The sample consists of roughly 140,000 clones, just over 85% of them appearing once. The sequenced sample was PBMCs. The sequence came from a woman aged 18-29 years in good health and CMV-seropositive. V gene TRBV28 combines with J gene TRBJ2-3, with a tentative D call TRBD2 (6 bases). The CDR3 DNA reads TGTGCCAGCAGTTCGGGAGCGCCAGATACGCAGTATTTT. Amino acids: CASSSGAPDTQYF.